This section outlines one T cell receptor beta chain sequence together with its context. Antigen unknown. The sample originates from a study of cytomegalovirus exposure and HLA in healthy donors. Findings and caveats of the study: Further analysis, carried out later, found HLA-associated TCR beta chains more clonally expanded than equally common other chains.

The CDR3 contains 14 residues. V was pared by 3 bases and J by 1 base, with 7 bases between. Looked up from germline, CDR1 is MGHRA and CDR2 is YSYEKL. This PCR relied on a set of 60 Vbeta primers and 13 Jbeta primers. Method: immunoSEQ multiplex PCR; TCRdb's copy keeps in-frame clones and lacks some. The sample includes 100,000 to 150,000 clones, over 65% of them seen just once. This receptor was identified in a man in his forties or fifties in good health and CMV-seropositive. Sequencing was done on a sample of PBMCs. This chain joins TRBV4-1 and TRBJ1-5; D is uncertain. CDR3 DNA sequence: TGCGCCAGCAGCCAGGCCTCCAGCAATCAGCCCCAGCATTTT. Translation: CASSQASSNQPQHF.